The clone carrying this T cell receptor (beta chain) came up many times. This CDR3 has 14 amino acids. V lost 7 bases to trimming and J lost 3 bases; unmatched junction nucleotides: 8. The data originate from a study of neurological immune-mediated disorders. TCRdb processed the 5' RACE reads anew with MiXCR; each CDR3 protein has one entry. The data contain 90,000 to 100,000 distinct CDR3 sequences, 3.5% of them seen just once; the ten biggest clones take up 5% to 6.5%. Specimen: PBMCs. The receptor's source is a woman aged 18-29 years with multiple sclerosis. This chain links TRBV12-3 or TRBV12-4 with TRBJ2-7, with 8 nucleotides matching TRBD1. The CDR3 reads CASKGTGTGYEQYF. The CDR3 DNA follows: TGTGCCAGCAAGGGGACCGGGACAGGCTACGAGCAGTACTTC.